This T cell receptor (beta chain) was captured in a study of blood T cell repertoires in COVID-19. Study summary: Samples taken during acute and convalescent COVID-19 were collected in the United States, Italy and Spain.

The CDR3 runs 13 residues. Germline V gene data show CDR1 as LNHDA and CDR2 as SQIVND (reference sequence). Trimming stripped 3 bases from V and 5 bases from J, with 7 bases between. Method: immunoSEQ multiplex PCR; TCRdb's copy keeps in-frame clones and lacks some. The sample carries approximately 25,000 clones, 65% to 80% recorded once. Seattle cases were enrolled at active infection and followed longitudinally. V usage is TRBV19 and J usage is TRBJ2-2; no definite D call. Sequencing was performed on peripheral blood. The TCR sequence derives from a man aged 50 to 59 with COVID-19, enrolled during active disease. CDR3 coding DNA: TGTGCCAGTAGTATTGGCTGGACCGGGGAGCTGTTTTTT. Its protein product is CASSIGWTGELFF.